The source of this T cell receptor (beta chain) is a study of shared clonotypes between healthy human individuals. This clone is a singleton in its sample. The antigen remains unidentified. Genomic DNA (from each subset) was split evenly across several immunoSEQ plates. Data came from immunoSEQ multiplex PCR; TCRdb stores just in-frame clones and leaves some out. The sample has some 1.5 million clones; 95% to 99% are singletons. CDR1 and CDR2 (germline): SGHRS, YFSETQ. Trimming at V came to 4 bases and at J to 0 bases, leaving 7 bases not matched to a gene. The CDR3 totals 15 residues. Study results and limitations: The diversity represented, both genetic and in exposure history, was limited by few donors. Clonotype sharing among donors was thought likely to change with sequencing depth.

Division of CD4+ cells produced a CD45RA+ naive subset and a CD45RA-negative memory subset. The sequence came from a man younger than 45 in good health. Sequencing input: naive CD4+ T cells sorted from blood. Subset meaning: CD45RA+ positively selected. The chain employs TRBV5-1 and TRBJ2-7; 7 bases match TRBD2. CDR3 residues: CASSPGGRNSYEQYF. For the CDR3, the DNA is TGCGCCAGCAGCCCCGGGGGGAGGAACTCCTACGAGCAGTACTTC.